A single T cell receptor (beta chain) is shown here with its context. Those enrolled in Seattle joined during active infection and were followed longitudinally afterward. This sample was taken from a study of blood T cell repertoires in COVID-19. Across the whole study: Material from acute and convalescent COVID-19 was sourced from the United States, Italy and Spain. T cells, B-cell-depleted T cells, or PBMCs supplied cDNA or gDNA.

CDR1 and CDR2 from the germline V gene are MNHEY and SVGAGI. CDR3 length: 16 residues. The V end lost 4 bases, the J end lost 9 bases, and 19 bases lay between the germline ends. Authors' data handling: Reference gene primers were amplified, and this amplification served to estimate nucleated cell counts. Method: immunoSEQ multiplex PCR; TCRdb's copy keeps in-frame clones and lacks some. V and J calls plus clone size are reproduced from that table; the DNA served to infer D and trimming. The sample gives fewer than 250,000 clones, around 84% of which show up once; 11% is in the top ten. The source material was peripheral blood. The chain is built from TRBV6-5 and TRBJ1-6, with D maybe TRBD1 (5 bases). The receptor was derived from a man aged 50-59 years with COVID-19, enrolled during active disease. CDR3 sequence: CASSSYLSQGGSPLHF. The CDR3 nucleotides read TGTGCCAGCAGTTCGTACCTCAGTCAGGGAGGTTCACCCCTCCACTTT.